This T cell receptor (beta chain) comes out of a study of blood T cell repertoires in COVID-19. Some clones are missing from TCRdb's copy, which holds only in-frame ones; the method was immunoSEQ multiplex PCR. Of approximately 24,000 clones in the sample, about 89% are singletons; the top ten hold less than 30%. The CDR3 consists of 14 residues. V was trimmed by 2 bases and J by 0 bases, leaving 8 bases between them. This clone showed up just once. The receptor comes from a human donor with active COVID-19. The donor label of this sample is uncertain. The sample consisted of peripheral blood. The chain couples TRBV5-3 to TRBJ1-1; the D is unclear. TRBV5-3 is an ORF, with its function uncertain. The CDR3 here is CARSFQAVNTEAFF. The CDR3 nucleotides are TGTGCCAGAAGCTTCCAGGCTGTGAACACTGAAGCTTTCTTT.